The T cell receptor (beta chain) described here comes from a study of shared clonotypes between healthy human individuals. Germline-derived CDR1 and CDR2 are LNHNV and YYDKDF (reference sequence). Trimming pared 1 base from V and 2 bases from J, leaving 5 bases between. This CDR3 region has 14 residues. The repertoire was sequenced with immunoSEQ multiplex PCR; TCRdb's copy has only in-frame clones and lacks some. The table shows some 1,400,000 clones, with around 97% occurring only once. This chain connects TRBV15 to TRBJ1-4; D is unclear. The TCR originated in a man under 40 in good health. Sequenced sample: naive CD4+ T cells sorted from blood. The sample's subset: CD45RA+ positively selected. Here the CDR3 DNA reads TGTGCCACCAGCAGAGGAGACACTAATGAAAAACTGTTTTTT. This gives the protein CATSRGDTNEKLFF.